Shown below are 10 T cell receptor beta chains from a single sample sequenced in a study of cytomegalovirus exposure and HLA in healthy donors (dated by TCRdb to about 2017). Library generation was performed with the immunoSEQ multiplex PCR assay. TCRdb took over this immuneACCESS table, retaining in-frame rearrangements with V and J assigned. Such tables are incomplete; in checked studies, under half of the missing clones stem from an unresolved V gene, and the remainder is unexplained. For this sample there are approximately 160,000 clones; about 82% appear just once. The ten largest clones add up to over 2% of the sample. Material: PBMCs. These receptors all stem from a man aged 25 to 45 in good health and CMV-seropositive.

This clone was recorded once. The chain joins TRBV6-1 to TRBJ2-1; 10 nucleotides agree with TRBD2. Germline V gives CDR1 MNHNS, CDR2 SASEGT. Unmatched junction bases numbered 6, after V lost 1 base and J lost 0 bases. This CDR3 is 18 amino acids long. CDR3: CASSEGGSGGSSYNEQFF. Here the CDR3 DNA reads TGTGCCAGCAGTGAAGGGGGTAGCGGGGGGAGCTCCTACAATGAGCAGTTCTTC.

The chain joins TRBV2 to TRBJ2-1, with 10 bases matching TRBD2. V trimming: 4 bases; J trimming: 5 bases; junction bases outside the gene matches: 2. The CDR3 totals 14 residues. Germline V lookup: CDR1 SNHLY, CDR2 FYNNEI. DNA of the CDR3: TGTGCCAGCAGTGCGCTAGCGGGGGACAATGAGCAGTTCTTC. Translating it yields CASSALAGDNEQFF.

Here the CDR3 reads CSVDRGESYEQYF. The CDR3 DNA is TGCAGCGTCGACAGGGGGGAGTCCTACGAGCAGTACTTC. The V gene is TRBV29-1, the J gene TRBJ2-7, with 9 bases identical to TRBD1. V lost 6 bases, J lost 1 base, and 4 bases stayed unmatched. There are 13 residues in the CDR3. Germline values: CDR1 SQVTM, CDR2 ANQGSEA.

CDR3 in DNA: TGTGCCAGCAGTCCGGGACTAGCGGGGGGCGTCGTGAGCCCAGATACGCAGTATTTT. Its protein product is CASSPGLAGGVVSPDTQYF. V and J are TRBV27 and TRBJ2-3; 15 nucleotides line up with TRBD2. This CDR3 is built from 19 residues. The ends lost 5 bases at V and 4 bases at J; junction bases unmatched: 13. Germline-derived CDR1 and CDR2 are MNHEY and SMNVEV (reference sequence).

This chain uses TRBV4-3 with TRBJ2-2, with 11 bases lining up with TRBD2. Looked up from germline, CDR1 is LGHNA and CDR2 is YSLEER. The CDR3 totals 16 residues. V was clipped by 0 bases and J by 5 bases; unmatched bases: 2. CDR3: CASSQELAGVTGELFF. CDR3 nucleotide sequence: TGCGCCAGCAGCCAAGAACTAGCGGGGGTGACCGGGGAGCTGTTTTTT.

This chain links TRBV18 with TRBJ2-2, with unresolved D. The CDR3 runs to 17 residues. Trimming took off 1 base at V and 6 bases at J, with 18 bases between the two ends. Germline loops: CDR1 KGHSH, CDR2 LQKENI. The CDR3 nucleotides are TGTGCCAGCTCACCACAATCATTGACAACGGCTTCCGGGGAGCTGTTTTTT. It specifies CASSPQSLTTASGELFF.

This clone was counted a single time. The chain is built from TRBV7-9 and TRBJ1-1; maybe TRBD1 (6 bases). The V end was cut by 5 bases, the J end by 1 base, with 14 bases between. This CDR3 is built from 15 residues. Germline V gene data show CDR1 as SEHNR and CDR2 as FQNEAQ (reference sequence). The CDR3 loop is CASSARGAGNTEAFF. CDR3 nucleotide sequence: TGTGCCAGCAGCGCACGGGGGGCGGGGAACACTGAAGCTTTCTTT.

The chain uses TRBV7-9 and TRBJ1-5; D is uncertain. From germline, CDR1 is SEHNR and CDR2 FQNEAQ (reference sequence). This CDR3 has 12 amino acids. The V end lost 5 bases, the J end lost 4 bases, and 6 bases lay between the germline ends. Written as DNA, the CDR3 is TGTGCCAGCAGCGACGGGAATCAGCCCCAGCATTTT. This encodes CASSDGNQPQHF.

With respect to this clone: The sample holds other DNA sequences that translate to the same CDR3. The V gene is TRBV5-1, the J gene TRBJ2-7; the D is unclear. Trimming stripped 5 bases from V and 0 bases from J, with 6 bases between. Germline CDR1 and CDR2: SGHRS and YFSETQ. The CDR3 totals 12 residues. CDR3 sequence: CASSLSSYEQYF. DNA of the CDR3: TGCGCCAGCAGTCTCAGCTCCTACGAGCAGTACTTC.

The chain carries TRBV27 and TRBJ1-2; D is uncertain. The germline V gene encodes CDR1 MNHEY and CDR2 SMNVEV (reference sequence). CDR3 length: 15 residues. V shed 2 bases and J shed 7 bases, with 17 bases lying between them. The CDR3 sequence: CASSLEGGPLFGYTF. CDR3 nucleotide sequence: TGTGCCAGCAGTTTAGAAGGCGGCCCCCTTTTTGGCTACACCTTC.